This T cell receptor (beta chain) comes out of a study of OX40 agonist ivuxolimab in advanced cancers. Background on the study: Previous treatment with anti-PD-1, anti-PD-L1 or anti-CTLA-4 therapy was allowed; 40% had received some. General study findings and limits: Partial responders receiving 0.1-3.0 mg/kg showed among the lowest clonal expansion.

TCRdb's table, derived via immunoSEQ multiplex PCR, lists solely in-frame clones and lacks some. In the table there are tens of thousands of clones, about four fifths of which are singletons. Comment on this clone: Its antigen is undetermined.

The germline V gene has CDR1 MNHEY and CDR2 SVGAGI. This CDR3 region has 16 residues. V was clipped by 0 bases and J by 3 bases; unmatched bases: 3. V is TRBV6-5 and J is TRBJ2-3; 10 positions agree with TRBD2. This sample comprised CD4+ or CD8+ T cells sorted from blood, obtained in a trial of the OX40 agonist ivuxolimab. The sequence was collected from an adult with an advanced solid tumor such as melanoma, head and neck, liver or kidney cancer. The CDR3 sequence: CASSYSASGRTDTQYF. The CDR3 nucleotides read TGTGCCAGCAGTTACTCGGCTAGCGGGAGAACAGATACGCAGTATTTT.